This T cell receptor beta chain was observed in a study of identical twins. Study results and caveats: A lower insertion count was a feature of abundant cord blood beta clonotypes, with no such feature in memory repertoires.

Concerning this clonotype: Its antigen is still unknown.

The CDR3 extends over 15 amino acids. V shed 8 bases, J shed 5 bases, and the junction held 13 bases outside the gene matches. Germline CDR1 is MNHNS and CDR2 is SASEGT. TCRdb re-called the 5' RACE reads through MiXCR, storing one row per CDR3 protein. The sample carries approximately 300,000 distinct CDR3 sequences, 8% to 9.5% recorded once. These data were likewise used in another study, on yellow fever vaccine responses in identical twins. As that study records: Twins reportedly had a vaccine T cell response that seemed partly convergent, partly personalized.

Sequencing used CD8+ T cells sorted from blood. The clonotype originates from a woman aged 18-29 years in good health. The rearrangement joins TRBV6-1 to TRBJ2-7, with 9 bases aligning to TRBD1. The DNA for the CDR3 is TGTGCCAGCGCGGAAAGACGGACAGGGGCCCACGAGCAGTACTTC. This codes for CASAERRTGAHEQYF.